A selection of T cell receptor beta chains follows, all from one sample in a study of shared clonotypes between healthy human individuals. Profiling relied on immunoSEQ multiplex PCR, and the TCRdb table lists in-frame clones only, not all of them. The repertoire holds about 1 million clones, with about 70% as singletons. Sequencing input: memory CD4+ T cells sorted from blood. The receptors shown here come from a man younger than 35 in good health. Each CDR3 is given with its conserved first and last residue. Each record gives: D gene, J gene, clone size, V gene, CDR3 protein, CDR3 DNA. A D gene is named only where the DNA matches it firmly. Size is omitted from some rows. Given values are once, few, many or a class for expanded clones.

>-|TRBJ2-7|many|TRBV5-1
CASSFGGKPYEQYF
TGCGCCAGCAGCTTTGGGGGTAAACCCTACGAGCAGTACTTC
>-|TRBJ2-2|-|TRBV12-5
CASGLTGNTGELFF
TGTGCTAGTGGTTTGACAGGGAACACCGGGGAGCTGTTTTTT
>TRBD2|TRBJ2-1|-|TRBV7-9
CASSLAAGRDEQFF
TGTGCCAGCAGCTTAGCGGCAGGGAGGGATGAGCAGTTCTTC
>-|TRBJ2-2|-|TRBV11-2
CASSFGPERDTGELFF
TGTGCCAGCAGCTTCGGGCCTGAGAGGGACACCGGGGAGCTGTTTTTT
>-|TRBJ1-5|-|TRBV6-4
CASSAIGGQPQHF
TGTGCCAGCAGTGCTATCGGGGGACAGCCCCAGCATTTT
>-|TRBJ1-5|-|TRBV6-1
CASTGAPNQPQHF
TGTGCCAGCACAGGGGCGCCCAATCAGCCCCAGCATTTT
>TRBD2|TRBJ2-5|-|TRBV14
CASSQRLTSGVQETQYF
TGTGCCAGCAGCCAACGGCTCACTAGCGGGGTCCAAGAGACCCAGTACTTC
>TRBD2|TRBJ2-5|once|TRBV9
CASSVDGGGETQYF
TGTGCCAGCAGCGTAGACGGGGGAGGGGAGACCCAGTACTTC
>TRBD1|TRBJ1-6|once|TRBV5-1
CASSLKAGGGGSPLHF
TGCGCCAGCAGCCTGAAAGCAGGGGGCGGAGGCTCACCCCTCCACTTT
>-|TRBJ2-5|-|TRBV25-1
CAPRLETQYF
TGTGCCCCTCGACTTGAGACCCAGTACTTC
>TRBD1|TRBJ2-1|-|TRBV5-1
CASSLVVGQGYNEQFF
TGCGCCAGCAGCTTGGTGGTCGGACAGGGCTACAATGAGCAGTTCTTC
>-|TRBJ1-1|once|TRBV5-1
CASSLEGGAQAFF
TGCGCCAGCAGCTTGGAGGGGGGGGCGCAAGCTTTCTTT
>TRBD1|TRBJ1-1|-|TRBV6-5
CASSEGARTEAFF
TGTGCCAGCAGCGAGGGGGCGAGGACTGAAGCTTTCTTT
>-|TRBJ2-4|-|TRBV7-3
CASSRSGKEGNIQYF
TGTGCCAGCAGCCGATCTGGTAAAGAAGGAAACATTCAGTACTTC
>TRBD1|TRBJ1-4|-|TRBV10-3
CAIKGTGDEKLFF
TGTGCCATCAAGGGGACAGGGGATGAAAAACTGTTTTTT
>-|TRBJ2-5|-|TRBV6-1
CASSEEGLWFPGETQYF
TGTGCCAGCAGTGAAGAGGGTCTATGGTTCCCGGGAGAGACCCAGTACTTC
>-|TRBJ2-5|-|TRBV5-4
CASSPAGRQAAQYF
TGTGCCAGCAGCCCCGCGGGCCGGCAGGCGGCCCAGTACTTC
>-|TRBJ2-3|-|TRBV7-3
CASSLTGGTDTQYF
TGTGCCAGCAGCTTAACGGGCGGCACAGATACGCAGTATTTT
>TRBD2|TRBJ2-2|-|TRBV7-7
CASSQGLGGTGELFF
TGTGCTAGCAGTCAAGGACTAGGCGGGACCGGGGAGCTGTTTTTT
>-|TRBJ2-7|-|TRBV9
CASSVEQGFSYEQYF
TGTGCCAGCAGCGTAGAGCAGGGATTCTCCTACGAGCAGTACTTC
>TRBD1|TRBJ2-7|once|TRBV27
CASSMTGTAAHEQYF
TGTGCCAGCAGTATGACAGGGACGGCTGCACACGAGCAGTACTTC
>-|TRBJ2-3|-|TRBV30
CASEKGSTDTQYF
TGTGCCTCCGAGAAGGGGAGCACAGATACGCAGTATTTT
>-|TRBJ2-7|few|TRBV18
CASSPHPAYEQYF
TGTGCCAGCTCACCCCATCCCGCCTACGAGCAGTACTTC
>-|TRBJ2-1|-|TRBV6-5
CASRVVGRAHNEQFF
TGTGCCAGCAGGGTCGTAGGGCGGGCCCACAATGAGCAGTTCTTC
>TRBD1|TRBJ1-4|-|TRBV5-4
CASSLGQGRFEKLFF
TGTGCCAGCAGCTTGGGACAGGGACGGTTTGAAAAACTGTTTTTT
>-|TRBJ1-2|-|TRBV14
CASSPRDLTHGYTF
TGTGCCAGCAGCCCCCGGGACCTCACCCATGGCTACACCTTC
>-|TRBJ1-2|-|TRBV10-3
CAISGGGYGYTF
TGTGCCATCAGTGGAGGGGGCTATGGCTACACCTTC
>-|TRBJ2-7|-|TRBV5-4
CASSLGLDQTVYEQYF
TGTGCCAGCAGCTTGGGTCTGGATCAGACGGTATACGAGCAGTACTTC
>-|TRBJ1-6|-|TRBV15
CATSTDRTAPYSPLHF
TGTGCCACCAGCACCGACCGGACAGCCCCTTATTCACCCCTCCACTTT
>TRBD1|TRBJ2-1|once|TRBV7-9
CASSFRDRADNEQFF
TGTGCCAGCAGCTTCCGGGACAGGGCGGATAATGAGCAGTTCTTC
>TRBD2|TRBJ2-7|few|TRBV28
CASNSGGAYEQYF
TGTGCCAGTAATAGCGGGGGGGCCTACGAGCAGTACTTC
>-|TRBJ1-1|-|TRBV11-3
CASSHSRDTEAFF
TGTGCCAGCAGCCATAGTAGGGACACTGAAGCTTTCTTT
>-|TRBJ1-5|many|TRBV19
CASQRINQPQHF
TGTGCCAGCCAAAGGATCAATCAGCCCCAGCATTTT
>-|TRBJ1-1|few|TRBV21-1
CASPRTLNTEAFF
TGTGCCAGCCCTCGGACCTTGAACACTGAAGCTTTCTTT
>-|TRBJ1-5|-|TRBV6-1
CASSEQGFSQPQHF
TGTGCCAGCAGTGAACAGGGGTTCTCCCAGCCCCAGCATTTT